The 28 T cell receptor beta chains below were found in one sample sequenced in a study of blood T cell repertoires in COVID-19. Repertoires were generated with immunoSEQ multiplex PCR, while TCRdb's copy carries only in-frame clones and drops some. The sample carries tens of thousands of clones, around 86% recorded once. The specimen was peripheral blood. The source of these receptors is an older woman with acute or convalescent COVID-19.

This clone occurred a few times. CDR3: CAWSVSYEQYF. The CDR3 bases are TGTGCCTGGAGTGTATCATACGAGCAGTACTTC. V gene TRBV30 combines with J gene TRBJ2-7; D is ambiguous. This CDR3 is built from 11 residues. Germline assignment: CDR1 GTSNPN and CDR2 SVGIG (reference sequence). Trimming cost V 0 bases and J 4 bases, with 4 bases left between them.

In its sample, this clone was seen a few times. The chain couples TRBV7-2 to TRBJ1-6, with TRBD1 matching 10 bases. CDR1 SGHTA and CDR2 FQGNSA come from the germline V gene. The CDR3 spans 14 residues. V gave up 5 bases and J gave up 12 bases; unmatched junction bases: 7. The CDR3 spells CASSNDRGPRPLHF. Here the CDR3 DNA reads TGTGCCAGCAGCAATGACAGGGGGCCCAGACCCCTCCACTTT.

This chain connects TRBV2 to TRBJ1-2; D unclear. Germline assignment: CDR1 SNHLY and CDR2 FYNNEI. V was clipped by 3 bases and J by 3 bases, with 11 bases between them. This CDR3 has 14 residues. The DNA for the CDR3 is TGTGCCAGCAGTGAGGGTCTCGGGGACTATGGCTACACCTTC. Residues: CASSEGLGDYGYTF.

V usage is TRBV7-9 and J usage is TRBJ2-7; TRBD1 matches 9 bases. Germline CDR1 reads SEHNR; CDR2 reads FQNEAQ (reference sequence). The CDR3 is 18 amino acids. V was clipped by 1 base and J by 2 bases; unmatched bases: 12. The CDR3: CASSLGARRQGDPYEQYF. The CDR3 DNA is TGTGCCAGCAGCTTAGGGGCACGGAGACAGGGGGATCCCTACGAGCAGTACTTC.

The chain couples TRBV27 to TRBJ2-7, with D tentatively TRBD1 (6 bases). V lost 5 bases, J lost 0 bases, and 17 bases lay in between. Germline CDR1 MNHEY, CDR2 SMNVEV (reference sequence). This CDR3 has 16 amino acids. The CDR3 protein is CASSGAGTSYSYEQYF. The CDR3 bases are TGTGCCAGCAGTGGTGCCGGGACATCATACTCCTACGAGCAGTACTTC.

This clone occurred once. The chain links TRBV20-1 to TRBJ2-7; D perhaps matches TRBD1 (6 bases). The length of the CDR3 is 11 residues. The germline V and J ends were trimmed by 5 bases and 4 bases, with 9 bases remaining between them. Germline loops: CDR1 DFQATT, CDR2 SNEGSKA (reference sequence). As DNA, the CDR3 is TGCAGTGCTCAGGGGATATACGAGCAGTACTTC. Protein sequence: CSAQGIYEQYF.

The CDR3 protein is CASSQLRTGIGSPLHF. The CDR3 bases are TGTGCCAGCAGCCAACTTCGGACAGGGATTGGGTCACCCCTCCACTTT. The V gene is TRBV3-1 (or the pseudogene TRBV3-2), the J gene TRBJ1-6, with 8 bases lining up with TRBD1. The CDR3 contains 16 residues. V shed 2 bases, J shed 10 bases, and the junction held 10 bases outside the gene matches. In germline, CDR1 is LGHDT, CDR2 YNNKEL (reference sequence).

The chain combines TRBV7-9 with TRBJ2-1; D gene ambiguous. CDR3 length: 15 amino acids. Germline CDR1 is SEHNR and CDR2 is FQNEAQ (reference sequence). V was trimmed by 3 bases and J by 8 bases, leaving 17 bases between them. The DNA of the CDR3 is TGTGCCAGCAGCTTCACGACTCTGTACGTCGATGAGCAGTTCTTC. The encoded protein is CASSFTTLYVDEQFF.

CDR3 DNA sequence: TGCGCCAGCAGCTTGGTCGACCCAGGAGGGTTCTATGGCTACACCTTC. This gives the protein CASSLVDPGGFYGYTF. This chain links TRBV5-1 with TRBJ1-2; no reliable D call. The CDR3 contains 16 residues. Germline values: CDR1 SGHRS, CDR2 YFSETQ. V gave up 0 bases and J gave up 4 bases, with 16 bases separating them.

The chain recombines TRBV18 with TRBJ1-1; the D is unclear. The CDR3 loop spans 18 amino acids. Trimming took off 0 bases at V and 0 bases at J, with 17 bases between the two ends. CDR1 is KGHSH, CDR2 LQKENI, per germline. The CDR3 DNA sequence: TGTGCCAGCTCACCACCAGGAGTTCGGGGTAGGATGAACACTGAAGCTTTCTTT. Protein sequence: CASSPPGVRGRMNTEAFF.

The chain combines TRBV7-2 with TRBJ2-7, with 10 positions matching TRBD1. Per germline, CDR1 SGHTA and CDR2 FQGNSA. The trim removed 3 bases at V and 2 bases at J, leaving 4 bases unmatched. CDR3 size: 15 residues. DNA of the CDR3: TGTGCCAGCAGCTTCGACAGGGGGCCTACCTACGAGCAGTACTTC. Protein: CASSFDRGPTYEQYF.

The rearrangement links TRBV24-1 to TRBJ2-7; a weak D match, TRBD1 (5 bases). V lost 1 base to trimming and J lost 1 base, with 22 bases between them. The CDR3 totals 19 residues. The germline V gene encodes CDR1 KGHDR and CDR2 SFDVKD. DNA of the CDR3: TGTGCCACCAGTGATTTTTTTCGGACAAGAGAGCACTATTCCTACGAGCAGTACTTC. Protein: CATSDFFRTREHYSYEQYF.

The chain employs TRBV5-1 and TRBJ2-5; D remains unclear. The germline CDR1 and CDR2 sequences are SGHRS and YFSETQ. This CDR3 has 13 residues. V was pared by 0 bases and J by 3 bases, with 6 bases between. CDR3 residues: CASSLVIEETQYF. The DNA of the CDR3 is TGCGCCAGCAGCTTGGTGATAGAAGAGACCCAGTACTTC.

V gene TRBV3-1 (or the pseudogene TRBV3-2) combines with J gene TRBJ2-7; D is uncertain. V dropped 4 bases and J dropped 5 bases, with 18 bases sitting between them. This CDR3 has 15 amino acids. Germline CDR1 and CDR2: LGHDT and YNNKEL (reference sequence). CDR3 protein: CASSPPGRRVDEQYF. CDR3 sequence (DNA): TGTGCCAGCAGCCCTCCGGGTCGGCGCGTAGACGAGCAGTACTTC.

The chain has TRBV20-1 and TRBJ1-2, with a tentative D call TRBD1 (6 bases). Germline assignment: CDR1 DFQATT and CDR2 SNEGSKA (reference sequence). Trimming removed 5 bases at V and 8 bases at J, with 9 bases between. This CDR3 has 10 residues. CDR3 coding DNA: TGCAGTGCTGTAACAGGGGGCTACACCTTC. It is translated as CSAVTGGYTF.

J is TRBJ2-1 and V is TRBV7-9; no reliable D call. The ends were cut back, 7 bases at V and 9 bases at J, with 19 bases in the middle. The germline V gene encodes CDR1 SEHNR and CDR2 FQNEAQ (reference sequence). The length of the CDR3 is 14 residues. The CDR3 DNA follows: TGTGCCAGCACCCTGTCCTCTCCAGGTGTTGAGCAGTTCTTC. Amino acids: CASTLSSPGVEQFF.

For the CDR3, the DNA is TGTGCCAGCAGCCGTGGGACAGGGGGAAGTTTGGGCTATGGCTACACCTTC. This codes for CASSRGTGGSLGYGYTF. This chain uses TRBV2 with TRBJ1-2; 11 bases match TRBD1. The CDR3 runs to 17 residues. Trimming cost V 6 bases and J 4 bases; bases outside gene matches: 13. Germline CDR1 and CDR2: SNHLY and FYNNEI.

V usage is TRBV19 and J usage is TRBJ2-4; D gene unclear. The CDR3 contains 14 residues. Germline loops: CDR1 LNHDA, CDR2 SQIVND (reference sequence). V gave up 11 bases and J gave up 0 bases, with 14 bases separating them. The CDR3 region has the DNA TGTGCCGGCCCCGCTGGTGGAGCCAAAAACATTCAGTACTTC. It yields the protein CAGPAGGAKNIQYF.

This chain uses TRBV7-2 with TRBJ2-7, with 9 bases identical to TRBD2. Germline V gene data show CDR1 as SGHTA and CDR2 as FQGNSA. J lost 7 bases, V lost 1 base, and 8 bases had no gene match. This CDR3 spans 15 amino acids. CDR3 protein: CASSLEAGGLEEQYF. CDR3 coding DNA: TGTGCCAGCAGCTTAGAAGCGGGAGGCCTCGAGGAGCAGTACTTC.

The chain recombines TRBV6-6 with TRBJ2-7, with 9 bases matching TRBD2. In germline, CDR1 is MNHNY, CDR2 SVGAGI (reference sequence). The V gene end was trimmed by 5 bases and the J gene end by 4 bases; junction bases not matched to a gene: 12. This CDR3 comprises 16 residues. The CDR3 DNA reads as TGTGCCAGCAGTCCGAACAAGGGCGGGAGGGTTTACGAGCAGTACTTC. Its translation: CASSPNKGGRVYEQYF.

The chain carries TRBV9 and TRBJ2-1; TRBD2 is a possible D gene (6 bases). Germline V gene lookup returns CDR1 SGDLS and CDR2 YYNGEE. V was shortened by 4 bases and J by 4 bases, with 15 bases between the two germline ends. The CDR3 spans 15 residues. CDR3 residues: CASSLSGAAYNEQFF. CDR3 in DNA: TGTGCCAGCAGCCTCTCGGGAGCGGCTTACAATGAGCAGTTCTTC.

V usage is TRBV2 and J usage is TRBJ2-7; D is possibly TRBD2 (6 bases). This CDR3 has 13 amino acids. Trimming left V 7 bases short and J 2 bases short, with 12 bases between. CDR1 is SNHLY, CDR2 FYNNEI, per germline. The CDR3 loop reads CASKREPPYEQYF. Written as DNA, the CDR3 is TGTGCCAGCAAACGGGAGCCGCCCTACGAGCAGTACTTC.

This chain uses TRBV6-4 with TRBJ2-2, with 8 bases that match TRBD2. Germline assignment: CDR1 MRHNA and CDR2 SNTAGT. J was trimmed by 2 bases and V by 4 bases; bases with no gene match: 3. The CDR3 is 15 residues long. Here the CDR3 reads CASSVTSGNTGELFF. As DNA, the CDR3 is TGTGCCAGCAGTGTTACTAGCGGAAACACCGGGGAGCTGTTTTTT.

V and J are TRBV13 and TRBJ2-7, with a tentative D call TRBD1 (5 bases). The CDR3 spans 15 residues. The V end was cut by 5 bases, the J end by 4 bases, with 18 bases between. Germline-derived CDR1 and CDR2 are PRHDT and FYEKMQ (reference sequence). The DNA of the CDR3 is TGTGCCAGCAGCGCCGTGGGGCACCTTGGATACGAGCAGTACTTC. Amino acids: CASSAVGHLGYEQYF. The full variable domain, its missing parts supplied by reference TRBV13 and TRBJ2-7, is AAGVIQSPRHLIKEKRETATLKCYPIPRHDTVYWYQQGPGQDPQFLISFYEKMQSDKGSIPDRFSAQQFSDYHSELNMSSLELGDSALYFCASSAVGHLGYEQYFGPGTRLTVT.

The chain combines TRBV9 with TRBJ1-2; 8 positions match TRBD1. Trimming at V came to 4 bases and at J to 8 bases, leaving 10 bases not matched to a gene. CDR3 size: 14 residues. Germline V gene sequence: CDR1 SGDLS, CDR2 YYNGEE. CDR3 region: CASSPTRTGSGYTF. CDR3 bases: TGTGCCAGCAGCCCCACACGGACAGGGTCAGGCTACACCTTC.

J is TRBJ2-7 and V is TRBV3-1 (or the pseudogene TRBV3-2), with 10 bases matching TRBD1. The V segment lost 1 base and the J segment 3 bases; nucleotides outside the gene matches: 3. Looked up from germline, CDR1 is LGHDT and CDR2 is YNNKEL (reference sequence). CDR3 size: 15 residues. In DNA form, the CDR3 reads TGTGCCAGCAGCCAAGGGGGACAGGGGTTCTACGAGCAGTACTTC. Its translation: CASSQGGQGFYEQYF.

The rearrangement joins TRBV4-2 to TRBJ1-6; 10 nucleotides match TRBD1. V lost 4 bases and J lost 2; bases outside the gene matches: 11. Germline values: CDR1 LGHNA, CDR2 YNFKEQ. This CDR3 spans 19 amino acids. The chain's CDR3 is CASSRSPRTGGTYNSPLHF. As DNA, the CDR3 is TGTGCCAGCAGCCGAAGCCCTCGGACAGGGGGTACCTATAATTCACCCCTCCACTTT.

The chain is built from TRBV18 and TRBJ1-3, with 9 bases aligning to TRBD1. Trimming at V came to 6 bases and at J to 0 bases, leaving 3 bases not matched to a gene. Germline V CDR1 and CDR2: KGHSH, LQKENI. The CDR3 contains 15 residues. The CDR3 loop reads CASSPGQGSGNTIYF. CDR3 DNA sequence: TGTGCCAGCTCCCCGGGACAGGGCTCTGGAAACACCATATATTTT.